The clone carrying this TCR beta chain was detected ten times or more. Its specificity is unknown. This sample was taken from a study of T-cell reconstitution after alpha-beta-depleted transplantation in children. Study-level findings and limits: The high TCRbeta diversity at day 60 in some patients came from surviving recipient T cells and thymic progenitors. Alpha-beta T cells about two months after transplant reportedly derived from several hundred expanded graft clones. T-cell numbers and diversity, one year after transplant, stemmed largely from T cells that were newly produced.

CDR1 and CDR2 (germline): SGHRS, YFSETQ. V shed 4 bases and J shed 6 bases, with 22 bases lying between them. CDR3 size: 16 residues. Unique molecular identifiers were incorporated when the TCRbeta library was constructed. TCRdb used MiXCR to reprocess the PCR reads, holding one entry per CDR3 protein. Of approximately 650,000 distinct CDR3 sequences detected, 13% appear once; the ten largest clones hold 0.79%. V is TRBV5-1 and J is TRBJ1-2; tentative D call: TRBD1 (5 bases). This clonotype originated in a girl aged 2 to 9 with congenital amegakaryocytic thrombocytopenia, due to receive a stem cell transplant. Here the sequenced sample was PBMCs, taken before TCRalphabeta/CD19-depleted stem cell transplant. DNA for the CDR3: TGCGCCAGCAGCCCCCGCTCGGGGGTGGTGTGGGATGGCTACACCTTC. Protein: CASSPRSGVVWDGYTF.